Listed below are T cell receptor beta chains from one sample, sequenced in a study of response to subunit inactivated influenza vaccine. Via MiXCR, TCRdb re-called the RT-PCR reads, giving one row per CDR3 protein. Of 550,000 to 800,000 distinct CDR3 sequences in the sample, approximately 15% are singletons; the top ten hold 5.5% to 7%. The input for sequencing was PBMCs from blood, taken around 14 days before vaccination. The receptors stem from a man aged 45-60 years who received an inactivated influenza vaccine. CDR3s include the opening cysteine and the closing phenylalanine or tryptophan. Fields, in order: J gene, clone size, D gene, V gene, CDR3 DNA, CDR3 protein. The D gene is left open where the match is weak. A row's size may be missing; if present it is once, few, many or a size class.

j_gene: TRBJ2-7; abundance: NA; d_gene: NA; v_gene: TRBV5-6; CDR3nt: TGTGCCAGCAGCTTGGCTGGCAGGGACCACGAGCAGTACTTC; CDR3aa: CASSLAGRDHEQYF
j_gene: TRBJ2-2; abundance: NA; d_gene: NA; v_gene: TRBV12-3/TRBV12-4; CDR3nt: TGTGCCAGCAGTTTGGCGGGACCGACCGGGGAGCTGTTTTTT; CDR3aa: CASSLAGPTGELFF
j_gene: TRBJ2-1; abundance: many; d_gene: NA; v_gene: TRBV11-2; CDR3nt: TGTGCCAGCAGCCTGGGTGCGGATGAGCAGTTCTTC; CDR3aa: CASSLGADEQFF
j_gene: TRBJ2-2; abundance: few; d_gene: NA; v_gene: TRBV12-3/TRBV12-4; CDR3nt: TGTGCCAGCAGTCCTCGGCCGGGGCTGGGCGGGGAGCTGTTTTTT; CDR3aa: CASSPRPGLGGELFF
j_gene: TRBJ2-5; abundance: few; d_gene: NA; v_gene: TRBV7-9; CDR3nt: TGTGCCAGCAGCTTCAGGGCGGGACGGGAGACCCAGTACTTC; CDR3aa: CASSFRAGRETQYF
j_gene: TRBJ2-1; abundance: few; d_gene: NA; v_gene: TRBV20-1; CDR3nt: TGCAGTGCTAGAGACGCGCGGGGCGGCGAGCAGTTCTTC; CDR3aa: CSARDARGGEQFF
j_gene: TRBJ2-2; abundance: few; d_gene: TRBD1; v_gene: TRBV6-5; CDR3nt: TGTGCCAGCAGTTACTCGACAGGGGCTTACACCGGGGAGCTGTTTTTT; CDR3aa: CASSYSTGAYTGELFF
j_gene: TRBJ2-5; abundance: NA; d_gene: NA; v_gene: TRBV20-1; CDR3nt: TGCAGTGCTCCCCGATGGGGGCGGGCCGGGGAGACCCAGTACTTC; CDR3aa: CSAPRWGRAGETQYF
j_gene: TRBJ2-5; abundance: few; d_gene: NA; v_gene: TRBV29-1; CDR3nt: TGCAGCGTTGAGCGGCGGGCCCAAGAGACCCAGTACTTC; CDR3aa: CSVERRAQETQYF
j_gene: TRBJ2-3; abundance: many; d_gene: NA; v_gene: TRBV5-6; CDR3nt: TGTGCCAGCAGCCCACTTTGGGCGGATACAGATACGCAGTATTTT; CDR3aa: CASSPLWADTDTQYF
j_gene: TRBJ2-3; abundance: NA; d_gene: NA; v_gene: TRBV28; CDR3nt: TGTGCCAGCACCCAGGGGGGGAGCACAGATACGCAGTATTTT; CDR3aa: CASTQGGSTDTQYF
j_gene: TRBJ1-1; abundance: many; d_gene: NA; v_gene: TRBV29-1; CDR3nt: TGCAGCGTTGGGGCAGGGTTCTTGGGTACTGAAGCTTTCTTT; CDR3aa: CSVGAGFLGTEAFF